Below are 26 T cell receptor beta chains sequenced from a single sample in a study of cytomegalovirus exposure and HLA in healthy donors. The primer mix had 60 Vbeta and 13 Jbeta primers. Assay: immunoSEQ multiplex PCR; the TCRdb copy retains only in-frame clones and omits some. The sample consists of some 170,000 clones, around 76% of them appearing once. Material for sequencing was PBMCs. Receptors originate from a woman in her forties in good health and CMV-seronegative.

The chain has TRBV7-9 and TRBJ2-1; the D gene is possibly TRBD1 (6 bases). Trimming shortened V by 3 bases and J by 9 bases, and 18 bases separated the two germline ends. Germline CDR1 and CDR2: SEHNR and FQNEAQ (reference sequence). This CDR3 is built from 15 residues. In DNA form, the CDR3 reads TGTGCCAGCAGCTTCGAGGGAGTAAGGGGGAGTGAGCAGTTCTTC. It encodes CASSFEGVRGSEQFF.

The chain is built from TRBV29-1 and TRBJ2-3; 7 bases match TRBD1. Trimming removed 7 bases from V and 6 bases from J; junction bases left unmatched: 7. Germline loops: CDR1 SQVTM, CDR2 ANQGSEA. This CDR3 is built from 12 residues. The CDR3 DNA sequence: TGCAGCGCGCAGGGGGTCGCGGATACGCAGTATTTT. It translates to CSAQGVADTQYF.

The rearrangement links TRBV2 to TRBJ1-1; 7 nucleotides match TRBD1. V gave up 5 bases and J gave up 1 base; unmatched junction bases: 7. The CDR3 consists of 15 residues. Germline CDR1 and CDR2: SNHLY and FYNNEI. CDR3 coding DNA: TGTGCCAGCAGTAGCCCCGACAGGGCGAACACTGAAGCTTTCTTT. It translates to CASSSPDRANTEAFF. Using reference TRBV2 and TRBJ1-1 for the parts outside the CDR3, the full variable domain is EPEVTQTPSHQVTQMGQEVILRCVPISNHLYFYWYRQILGQKVEFLVSFYNNEISEKSEIFDDQFSVERPDGSNFTLKIRSTKLEDSAMYFCASSSPDRANTEAFFGQGTRLTVV.

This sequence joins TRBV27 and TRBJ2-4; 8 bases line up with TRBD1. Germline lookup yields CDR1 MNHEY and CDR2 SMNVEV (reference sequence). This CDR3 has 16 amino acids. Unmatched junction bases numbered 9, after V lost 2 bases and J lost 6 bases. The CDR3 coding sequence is TGTGCCAGCAGTTTACAGGGGGCTGGGGTGGGAAACATTCAGTACTTC. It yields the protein CASSLQGAGVGNIQYF.

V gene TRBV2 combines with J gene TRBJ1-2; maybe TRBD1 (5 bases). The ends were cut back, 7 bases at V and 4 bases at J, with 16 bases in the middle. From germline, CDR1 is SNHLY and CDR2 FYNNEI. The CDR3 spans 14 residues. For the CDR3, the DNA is TGTGCCAGCATCGATCCAGGGAAGGCCTATGGCTACACCTTC. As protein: CASIDPGKAYGYTF.

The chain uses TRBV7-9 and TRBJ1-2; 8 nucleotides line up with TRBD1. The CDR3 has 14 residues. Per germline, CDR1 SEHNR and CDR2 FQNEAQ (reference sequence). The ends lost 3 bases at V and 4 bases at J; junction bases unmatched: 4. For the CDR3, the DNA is TGTGCCAGCAGCTTGACAGGACAGGGCTATGGCTACACCTTC. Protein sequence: CASSLTGQGYGYTF.

CDR3 DNA sequence: TGTGCCAGCAGTTCCCCGCAGCGGGAGTCCTACGAGCAGTACTTC. Its translation: CASSSPQRESYEQYF. The chain employs TRBV6-5 and TRBJ2-7, with 8 bases that match TRBD2. V was pared by 4 bases and J by 1 base, with 6 bases of the junction left unmatched. The CDR3 has 15 amino acids. Germline V gene sequence: CDR1 MNHEY, CDR2 SVGAGI.

The chain's CDR3 is CAWSTDRDYNEKLFF. CDR3 DNA sequence: TGTGCCTGGAGTACCGACAGGGATTATAATGAAAAACTGTTTTTT. The rearrangement joins TRBV30 to TRBJ1-4; TRBD1 agrees at 7 bases. Per germline, CDR1 GTSNPN and CDR2 SVGIG (reference sequence). The CDR3 is 15 amino acids. Trimming took 2 bases from V and 4 from J; bases not matched to a gene: 7.

The CDR3 loop is CASSLAGGPYEQYF. The DNA for the CDR3 is TGTGCCAGCAGCTTAGCGGGAGGGCCTTACGAGCAGTACTTC. The V call is TRBV11-3, the J call TRBJ2-7, with 8 bases that match TRBD2. CDR1 is SGHNT and CDR2 is YENEEA in the germline V gene. This CDR3 has 14 residues. After removal of 1 base from V and 4 bases from J, the junction contained 3 bases not matched to a gene.

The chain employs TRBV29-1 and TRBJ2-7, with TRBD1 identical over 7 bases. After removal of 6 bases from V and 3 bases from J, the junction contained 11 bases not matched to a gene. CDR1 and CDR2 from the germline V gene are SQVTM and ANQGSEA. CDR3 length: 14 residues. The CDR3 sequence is CSVSTRGLGYEQYF. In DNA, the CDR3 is TGCAGCGTCAGTACCAGGGGGTTAGGCTACGAGCAGTACTTC.

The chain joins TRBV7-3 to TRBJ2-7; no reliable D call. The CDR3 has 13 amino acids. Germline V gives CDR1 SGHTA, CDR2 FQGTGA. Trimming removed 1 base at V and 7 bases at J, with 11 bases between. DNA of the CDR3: TGTGCCAGCAGCTTAAATAGCAATAGGGAGCAGTACTTC. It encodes CASSLNSNREQYF.

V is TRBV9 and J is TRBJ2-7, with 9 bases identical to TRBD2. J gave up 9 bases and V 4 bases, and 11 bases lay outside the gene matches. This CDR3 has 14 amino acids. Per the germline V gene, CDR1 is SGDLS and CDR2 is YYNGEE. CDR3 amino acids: CASSPGLAALGQYF. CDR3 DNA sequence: TGTGCCAGCAGCCCGGGACTAGCCGCTCTAGGGCAGTACTTC.

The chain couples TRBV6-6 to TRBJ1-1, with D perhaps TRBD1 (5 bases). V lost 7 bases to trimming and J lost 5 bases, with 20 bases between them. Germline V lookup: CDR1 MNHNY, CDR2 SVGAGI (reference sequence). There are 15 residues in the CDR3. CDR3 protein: CASKNDGGVGTEAFF. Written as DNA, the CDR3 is TGTGCCAGCAAGAACGACGGGGGGGTAGGGACTGAAGCTTTCTTT.

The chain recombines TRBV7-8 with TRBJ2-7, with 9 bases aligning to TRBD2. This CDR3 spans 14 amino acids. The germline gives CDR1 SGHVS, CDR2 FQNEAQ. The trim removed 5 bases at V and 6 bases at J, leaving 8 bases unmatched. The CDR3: CASSHGTSLREQYF. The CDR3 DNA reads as TGTGCCAGCAGCCACGGGACTAGCTTACGCGAGCAGTACTTC.

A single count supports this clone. The CDR3 DNA reads as TGTGCCAGCAGTTTACCCCTAGCGGGAGGGTTGGATACGCAGTATTTT. Translation: CASSLPLAGGLDTQYF. The gene calls are TRBV28 and TRBJ2-3; TRBD2 matches at 12 bases. Germline loops: CDR1 MDHEN, CDR2 SYDVKM. Losses at the gene ends were 2 bases for V and 6 bases for J; bases not matched to a gene: 6. This CDR3 has 16 residues.

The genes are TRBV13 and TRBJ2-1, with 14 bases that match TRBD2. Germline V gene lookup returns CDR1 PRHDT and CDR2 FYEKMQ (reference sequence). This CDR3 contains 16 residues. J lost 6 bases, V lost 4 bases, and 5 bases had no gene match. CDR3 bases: TGTGCCAGCAGCTCGGGACTAGCGGGAGAGGTCAATGAGCAGTTCTTC. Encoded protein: CASSSGLAGEVNEQFF. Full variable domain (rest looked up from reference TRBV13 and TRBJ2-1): AAGVIQSPRHLIKEKRETATLKCYPIPRHDTVYWYQQGPGQDPQFLISFYEKMQSDKGSIPDRFSAQQFSDYHSELNMSSLELGDSALYFCASSSGLAGEVNEQFFGPGTRLTVL.

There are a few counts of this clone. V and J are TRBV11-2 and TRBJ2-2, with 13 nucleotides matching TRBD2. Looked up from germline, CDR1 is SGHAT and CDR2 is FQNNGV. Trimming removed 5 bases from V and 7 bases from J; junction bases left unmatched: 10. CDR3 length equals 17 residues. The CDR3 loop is CASSLIRTSGRGGELFF. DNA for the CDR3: TGTGCCAGCAGCCTAATTAGGACTAGCGGGAGAGGCGGGGAGCTGTTTTTT.

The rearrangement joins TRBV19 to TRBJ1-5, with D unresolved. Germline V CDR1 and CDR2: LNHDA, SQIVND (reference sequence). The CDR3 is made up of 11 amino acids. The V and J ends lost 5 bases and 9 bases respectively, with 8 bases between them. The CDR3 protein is CASSAAGPQHF. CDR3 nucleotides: TGTGCCAGTAGTGCTGCGGGGCCCCAGCATTTT. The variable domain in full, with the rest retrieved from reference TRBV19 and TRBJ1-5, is DGGITQSPKYLFRKEGQNVTLSCEQNLNHDAMYWYRQDPGQGLRLIYYSQIVNDFQKGDIAEGYSVSREKKESFPLTVTSAQKNPTAFYLCASSAAGPQHFGDGTRLSIL.

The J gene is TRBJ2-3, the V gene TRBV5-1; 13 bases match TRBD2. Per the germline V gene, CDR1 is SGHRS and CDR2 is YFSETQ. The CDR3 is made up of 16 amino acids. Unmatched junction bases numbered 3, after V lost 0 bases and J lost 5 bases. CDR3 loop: CASSLGLAGGEDTQYF. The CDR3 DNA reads TGCGCCAGCAGCTTGGGACTAGCGGGAGGTGAAGATACGCAGTATTTT.

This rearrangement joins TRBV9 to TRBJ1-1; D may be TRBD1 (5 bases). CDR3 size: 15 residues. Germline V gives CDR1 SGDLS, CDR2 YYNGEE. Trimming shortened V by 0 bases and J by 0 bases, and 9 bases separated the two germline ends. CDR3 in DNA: TGTGCCAGCAGCGTAGATGACAGATTGAACACTGAAGCTTTCTTT. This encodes CASSVDDRLNTEAFF.

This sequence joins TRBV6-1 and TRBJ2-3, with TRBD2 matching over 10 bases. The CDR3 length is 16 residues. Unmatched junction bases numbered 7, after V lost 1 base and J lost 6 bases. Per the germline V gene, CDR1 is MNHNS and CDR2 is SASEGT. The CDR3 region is CASSEGGSGRLDTQYF. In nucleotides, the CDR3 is TGTGCCAGCAGTGAAGGGGGTAGCGGGAGGTTGGATACGCAGTATTTT.

For the CDR3, the DNA is TGTGCCAGCAGCGTAGGTTCGGGTCTAGCGGGGGCCTACAATGAGCAGTTCTTC. As protein: CASSVGSGLAGAYNEQFF. The J gene is TRBJ2-1, the V gene TRBV9; 10 bases are shared with TRBD2. J was trimmed by 2 bases and V by 0 bases; bases with no gene match: 8. This CDR3 comprises 18 residues. Germline lookup yields CDR1 SGDLS and CDR2 YYNGEE.

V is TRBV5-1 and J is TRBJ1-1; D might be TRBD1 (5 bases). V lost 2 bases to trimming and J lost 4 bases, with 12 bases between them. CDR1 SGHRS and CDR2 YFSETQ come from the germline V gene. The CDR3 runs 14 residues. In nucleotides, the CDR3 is TGCGCCAGCAGCTTAGATCAGGGCCCCACTGAAGCTTTCTTT. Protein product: CASSLDQGPTEAFF.

CDR3: CASSFGGETSLYEQYF. In DNA form, the CDR3 reads TGTGCCAGCAGTTTCGGAGGTGAGACTAGCCTCTACGAGCAGTACTTC. This chain connects TRBV28 to TRBJ2-7, with TRBD2 matching 7 bases. V shed 3 bases and J 3 bases; nucleotides not matched to a gene: 11. The CDR3 is made up of 16 amino acids. Looked up from germline, CDR1 is MDHEN and CDR2 is SYDVKM.

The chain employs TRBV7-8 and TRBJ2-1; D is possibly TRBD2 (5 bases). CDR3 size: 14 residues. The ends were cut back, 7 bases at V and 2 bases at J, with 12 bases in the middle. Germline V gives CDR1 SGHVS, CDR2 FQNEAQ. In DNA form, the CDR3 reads TGTGCCAGCACCCCGGACTCACCCTACAATGAGCAGTTCTTC. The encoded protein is CASTPDSPYNEQFF.

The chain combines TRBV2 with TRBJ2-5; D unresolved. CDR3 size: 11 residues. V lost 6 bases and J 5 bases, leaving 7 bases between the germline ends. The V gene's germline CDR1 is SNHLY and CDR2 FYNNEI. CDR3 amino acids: CASSLLETQYF. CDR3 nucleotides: TGTGCCAGCAGCCTCTTGGAGACCCAGTACTTC.